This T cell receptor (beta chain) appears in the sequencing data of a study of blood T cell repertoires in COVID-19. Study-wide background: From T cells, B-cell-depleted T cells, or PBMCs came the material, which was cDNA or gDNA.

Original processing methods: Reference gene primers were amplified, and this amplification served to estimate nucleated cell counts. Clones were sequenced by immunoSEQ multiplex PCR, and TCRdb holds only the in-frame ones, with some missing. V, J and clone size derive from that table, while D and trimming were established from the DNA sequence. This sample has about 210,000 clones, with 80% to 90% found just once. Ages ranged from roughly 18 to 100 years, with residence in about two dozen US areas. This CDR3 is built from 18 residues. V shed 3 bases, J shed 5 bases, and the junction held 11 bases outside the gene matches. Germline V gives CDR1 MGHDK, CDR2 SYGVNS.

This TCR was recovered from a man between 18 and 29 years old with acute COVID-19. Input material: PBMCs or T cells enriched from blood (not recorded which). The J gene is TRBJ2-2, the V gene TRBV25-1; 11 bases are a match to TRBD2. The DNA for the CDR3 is TGTGCCAGCAGTGATACTAGCGGGAGAACTGGGCTAACCGGGGAGCTGTTTTTT. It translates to CASSDTSGRTGLTGELFF.